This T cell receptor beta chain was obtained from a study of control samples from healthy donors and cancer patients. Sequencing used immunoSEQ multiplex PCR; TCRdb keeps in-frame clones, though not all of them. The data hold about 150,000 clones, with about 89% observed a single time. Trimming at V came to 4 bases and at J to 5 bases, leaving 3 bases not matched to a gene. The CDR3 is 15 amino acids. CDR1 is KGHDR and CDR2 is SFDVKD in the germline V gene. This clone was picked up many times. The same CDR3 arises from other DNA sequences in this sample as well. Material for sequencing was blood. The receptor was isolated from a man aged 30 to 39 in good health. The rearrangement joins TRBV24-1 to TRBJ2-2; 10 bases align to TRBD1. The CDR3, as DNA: TGTGCCACCAGTGACCGGGACAGGGGTACCGGGGAGCTGTTTTTT. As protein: CATSDRDRGTGELFF.